This T cell receptor beta chain was captured in a study of blood T cell repertoires in COVID-19. Study summary: COVID-19 samples from acute and convalescent phases originated in the United States, Italy and Spain. T cells, B-cell-depleted T cells, or PBMCs provided the cDNA or gDNA that served as material.

Original methodology: How many nucleated cells were present was estimated from reference gene primer amplification. The assay was immunoSEQ multiplex PCR, and TCRdb's table has in-frame clones only and misses some. The V and J calls and clone size come from that table; D and trimming were worked out from the DNA. The repertoire includes around 59,000 clones, roughly 80% of them detected once, and less than 20% sits in the top ten. The CDR3 consists of 12 residues. V was trimmed by 5 bases and J by 0 bases, leaving 4 bases between them. Germline V gene lookup returns CDR1 LNHDA and CDR2 SQIVND (reference sequence). This clone has more than one count but fewer than ten.

Material: peripheral blood. The receptor comes from a woman aged 45-59 years with active or convalescent COVID-19. V usage is TRBV19 and J usage is TRBJ1-2; no clear D gene. CDR3 in amino acids: CASSLPNYGYTF. The DNA of the CDR3 is TGTGCCAGTAGTCTACCTAACTATGGCTACACCTTC.